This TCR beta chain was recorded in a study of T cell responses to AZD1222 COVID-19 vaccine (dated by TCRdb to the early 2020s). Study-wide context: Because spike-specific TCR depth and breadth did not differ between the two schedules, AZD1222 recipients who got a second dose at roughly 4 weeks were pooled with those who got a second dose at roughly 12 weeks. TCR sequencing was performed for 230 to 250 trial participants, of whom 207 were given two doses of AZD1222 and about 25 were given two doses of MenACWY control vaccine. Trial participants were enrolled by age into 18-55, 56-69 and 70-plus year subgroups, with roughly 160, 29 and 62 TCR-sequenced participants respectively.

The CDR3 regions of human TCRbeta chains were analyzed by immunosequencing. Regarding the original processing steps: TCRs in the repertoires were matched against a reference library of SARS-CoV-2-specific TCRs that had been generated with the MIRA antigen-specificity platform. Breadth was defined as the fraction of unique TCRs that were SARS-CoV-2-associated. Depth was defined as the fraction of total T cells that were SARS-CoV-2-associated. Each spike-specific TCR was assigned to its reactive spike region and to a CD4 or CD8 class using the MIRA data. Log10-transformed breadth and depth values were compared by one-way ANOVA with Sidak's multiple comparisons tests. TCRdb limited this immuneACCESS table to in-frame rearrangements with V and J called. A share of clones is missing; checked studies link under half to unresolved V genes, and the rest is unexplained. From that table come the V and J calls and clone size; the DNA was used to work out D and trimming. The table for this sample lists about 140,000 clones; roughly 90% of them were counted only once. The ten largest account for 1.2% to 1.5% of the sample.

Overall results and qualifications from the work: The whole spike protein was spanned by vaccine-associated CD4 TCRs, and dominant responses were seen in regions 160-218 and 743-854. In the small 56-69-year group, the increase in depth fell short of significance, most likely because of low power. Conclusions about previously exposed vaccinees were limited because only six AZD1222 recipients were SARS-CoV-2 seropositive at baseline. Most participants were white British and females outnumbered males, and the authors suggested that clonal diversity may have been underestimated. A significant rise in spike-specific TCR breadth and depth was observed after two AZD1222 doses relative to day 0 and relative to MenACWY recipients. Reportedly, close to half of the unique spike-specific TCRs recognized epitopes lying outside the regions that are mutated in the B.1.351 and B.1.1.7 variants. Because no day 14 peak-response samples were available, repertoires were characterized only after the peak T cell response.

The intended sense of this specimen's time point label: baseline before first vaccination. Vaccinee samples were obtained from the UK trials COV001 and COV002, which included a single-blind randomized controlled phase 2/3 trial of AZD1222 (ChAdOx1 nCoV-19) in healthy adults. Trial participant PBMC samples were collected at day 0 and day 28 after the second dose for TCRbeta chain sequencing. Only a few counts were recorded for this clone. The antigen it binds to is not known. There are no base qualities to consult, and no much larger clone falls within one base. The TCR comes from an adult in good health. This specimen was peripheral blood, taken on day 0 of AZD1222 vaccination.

The encoded CDR3 is CASSVDTNSPLHF. The DNA sequence follows: TGTGCCAGTAGTGTGGACACTAATTCACCCCTCCACTTT. The rearrangement joined TRBV19 to TRBJ1-6; TRBD1 is possibly the D segment (5 matching bases). CDR1 and CDR2 were assigned from the germline V gene (reference sequence) as LNHDA and SQIVND. The cysteine opens and the phenylalanine closes a CDR3 of 13 amino acids. The entry retains the CDR3 DNA only, 39 bases that are in frame from base 1. The V and J ends are trimmed by 5 bases and 6 bases, leaving 8 bases between them.